Many counts were recorded for the clone carrying this T cell receptor (beta chain). TCRdb processed the 5' RACE reads anew with MiXCR; each CDR3 protein has one entry. The sample has 62,000 or so distinct CDR3 sequences, 20% to 25% seen once. V was pared by 4 bases and J by 0 bases, with 5 bases between. The CDR3 has 14 amino acids. Germline assignment: CDR1 SGHRS and CDR2 YFSETQ. The TCR originated in a female donor with breast cancer. The chain carries TRBV5-1 and TRBJ2-6; D ambiguous. Sequences were obtained from memory CD4+ T cells sorted from a lymph node. Subset in this sample: memory CD4+ T cells, CD4+CD45RO+CD25-. CDR3 region: CASSPSSGANVLTF. The CDR3 DNA is TGCGCCAGCAGCCCCTCCTCTGGGGCCAACGTCCTGACTTTC.